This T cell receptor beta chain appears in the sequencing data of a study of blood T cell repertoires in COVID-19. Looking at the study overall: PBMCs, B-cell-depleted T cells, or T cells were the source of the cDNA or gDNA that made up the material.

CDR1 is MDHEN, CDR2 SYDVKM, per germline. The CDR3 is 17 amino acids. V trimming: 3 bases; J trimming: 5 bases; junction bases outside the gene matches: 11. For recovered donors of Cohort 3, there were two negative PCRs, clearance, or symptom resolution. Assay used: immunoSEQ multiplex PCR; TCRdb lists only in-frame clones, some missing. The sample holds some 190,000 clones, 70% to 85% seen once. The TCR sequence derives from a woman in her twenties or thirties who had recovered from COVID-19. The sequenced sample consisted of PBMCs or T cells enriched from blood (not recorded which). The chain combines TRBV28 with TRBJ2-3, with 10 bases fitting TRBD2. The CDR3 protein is CASSFQASGGAKDTQYF. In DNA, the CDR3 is TGTGCCAGCAGTTTTCAGGCCAGCGGGGGGGCAAAAGATACGCAGTATTTT.